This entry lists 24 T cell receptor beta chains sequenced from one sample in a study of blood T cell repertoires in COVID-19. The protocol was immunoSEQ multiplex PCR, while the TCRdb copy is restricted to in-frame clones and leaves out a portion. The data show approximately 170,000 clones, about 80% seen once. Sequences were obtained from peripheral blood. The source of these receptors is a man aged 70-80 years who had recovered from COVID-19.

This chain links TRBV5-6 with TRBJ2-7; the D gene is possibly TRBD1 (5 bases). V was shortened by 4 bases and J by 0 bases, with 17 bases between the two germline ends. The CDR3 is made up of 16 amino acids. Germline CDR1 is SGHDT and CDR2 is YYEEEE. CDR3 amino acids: CASSILLRGLSYEQYF. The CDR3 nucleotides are TGTGCCAGCAGCATACTACTAAGGGGCCTCTCCTACGAGCAGTACTTC.

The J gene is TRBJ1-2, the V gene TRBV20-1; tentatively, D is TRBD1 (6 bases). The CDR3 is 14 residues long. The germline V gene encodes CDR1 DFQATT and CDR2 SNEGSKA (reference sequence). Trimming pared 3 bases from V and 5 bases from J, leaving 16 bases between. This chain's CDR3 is CSASGLGARYGYTF. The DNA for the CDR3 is TGCAGTGCTAGTGGCTTGGGGGCACGGTATGGCTACACCTTC.

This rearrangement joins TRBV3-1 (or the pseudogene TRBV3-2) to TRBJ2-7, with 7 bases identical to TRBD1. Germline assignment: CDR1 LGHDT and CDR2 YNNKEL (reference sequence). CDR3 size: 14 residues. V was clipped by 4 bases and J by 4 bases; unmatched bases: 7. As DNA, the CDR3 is TGTGCCAGCAGCCCGTCGGGACAGACTTACGAGCAGTACTTC. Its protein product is CASSPSGQTYEQYF.

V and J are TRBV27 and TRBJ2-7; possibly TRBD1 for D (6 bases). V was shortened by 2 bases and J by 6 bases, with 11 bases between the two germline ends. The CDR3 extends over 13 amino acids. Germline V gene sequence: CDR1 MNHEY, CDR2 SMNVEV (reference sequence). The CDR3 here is CASSLGQGFEQYF. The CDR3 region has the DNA TGTGCCAGCAGTTTAGGGCAGGGGTTCGAGCAGTACTTC.

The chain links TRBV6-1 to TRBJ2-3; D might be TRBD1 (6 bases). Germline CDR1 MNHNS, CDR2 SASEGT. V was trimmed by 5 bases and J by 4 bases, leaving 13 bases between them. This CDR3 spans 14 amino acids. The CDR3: CASSLGQFPDTQYF. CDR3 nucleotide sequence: TGTGCCAGCAGTCTAGGACAGTTTCCAGATACGCAGTATTTT.

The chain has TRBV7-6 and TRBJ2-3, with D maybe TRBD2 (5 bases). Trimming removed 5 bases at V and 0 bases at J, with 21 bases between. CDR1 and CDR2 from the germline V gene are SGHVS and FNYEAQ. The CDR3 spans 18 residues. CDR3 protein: CASSPVGVSSRSTDTQYF. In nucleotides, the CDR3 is TGTGCCAGCAGCCCCGTTGGGGTCTCTAGCCGGAGCACAGATACGCAGTATTTT.

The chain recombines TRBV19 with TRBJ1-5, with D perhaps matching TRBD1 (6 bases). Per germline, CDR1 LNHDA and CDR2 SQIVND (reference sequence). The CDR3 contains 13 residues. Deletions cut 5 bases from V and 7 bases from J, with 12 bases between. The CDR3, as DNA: TGTGCCAGTAGTTTTACAGGGCGACAGCCCCAGCATTTT. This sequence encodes CASSFTGRQPQHF.

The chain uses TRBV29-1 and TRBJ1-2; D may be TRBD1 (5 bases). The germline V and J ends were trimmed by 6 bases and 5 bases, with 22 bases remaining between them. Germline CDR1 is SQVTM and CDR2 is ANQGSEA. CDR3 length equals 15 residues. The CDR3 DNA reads TGCAGCGTCACGGACCCCAGGGTGAAGGGTTATGGCTACACCTTC. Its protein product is CSVTDPRVKGYGYTF.

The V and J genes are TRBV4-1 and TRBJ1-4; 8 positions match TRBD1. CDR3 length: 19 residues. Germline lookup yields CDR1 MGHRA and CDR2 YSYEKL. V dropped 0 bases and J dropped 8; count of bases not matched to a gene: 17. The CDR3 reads CASSQDYGTGIASREKLFF. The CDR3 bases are TGCGCCAGCAGCCAAGATTACGGGACAGGCATCGCGTCTAGGGAAAAACTGTTTTTT.

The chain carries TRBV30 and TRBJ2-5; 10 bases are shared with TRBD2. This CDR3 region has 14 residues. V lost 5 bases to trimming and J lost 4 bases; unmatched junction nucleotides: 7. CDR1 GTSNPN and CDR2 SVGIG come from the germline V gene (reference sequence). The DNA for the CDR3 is TGTGCCTGGGGCCGGACTAGCGGACTAGAGACCCAGTACTTC. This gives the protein CAWGRTSGLETQYF.

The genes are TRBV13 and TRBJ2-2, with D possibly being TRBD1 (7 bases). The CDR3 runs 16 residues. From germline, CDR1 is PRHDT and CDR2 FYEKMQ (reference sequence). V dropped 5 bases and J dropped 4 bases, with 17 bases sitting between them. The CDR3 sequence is CASSEGGRGLTGELFF. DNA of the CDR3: TGTGCCAGCAGCGAAGGGGGCCGGGGGCTCACCGGGGAGCTGTTTTTT.

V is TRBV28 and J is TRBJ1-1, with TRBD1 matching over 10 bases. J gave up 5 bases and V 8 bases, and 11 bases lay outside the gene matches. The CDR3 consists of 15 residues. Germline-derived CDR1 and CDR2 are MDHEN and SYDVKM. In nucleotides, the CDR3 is TGTGCCAGCGGCGACCCAGGGACAGGGGATACTGAAGCTTTCTTT. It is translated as CASGDPGTGDTEAFF.

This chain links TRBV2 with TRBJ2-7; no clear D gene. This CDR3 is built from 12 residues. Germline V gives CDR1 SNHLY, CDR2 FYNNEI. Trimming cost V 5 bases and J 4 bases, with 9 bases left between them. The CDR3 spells CASSYSRYEQYF. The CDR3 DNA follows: TGTGCCAGCAGTTACTCTAGATACGAGCAGTACTTC.

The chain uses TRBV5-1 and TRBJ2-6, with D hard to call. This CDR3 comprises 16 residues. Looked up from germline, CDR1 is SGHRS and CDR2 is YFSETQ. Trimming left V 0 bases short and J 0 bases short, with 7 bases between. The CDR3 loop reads CASSLGGTSGANVLTF. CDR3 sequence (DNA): TGCGCCAGCAGCTTGGGCGGCACCTCTGGGGCCAACGTCCTGACTTTC. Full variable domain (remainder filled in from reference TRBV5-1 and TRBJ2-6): KAGVTQTPRYLIKTRGQQVTLSCSPISGHRSVSWYQQTPGQGLQFLFEYFSETQRNKGNFPGRFSGRQFSNSRSEMNVSTLELGDSALYLCASSLGGTSGANVLTFGAGSRLTVL.

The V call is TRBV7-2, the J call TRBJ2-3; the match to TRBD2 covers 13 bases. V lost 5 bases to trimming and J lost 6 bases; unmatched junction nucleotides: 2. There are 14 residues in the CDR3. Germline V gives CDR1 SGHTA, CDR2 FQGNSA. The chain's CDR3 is CASSRTSGSDTQYF. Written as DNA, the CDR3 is TGTGCCAGCAGCCGGACTAGCGGGAGCGATACGCAGTATTTT.

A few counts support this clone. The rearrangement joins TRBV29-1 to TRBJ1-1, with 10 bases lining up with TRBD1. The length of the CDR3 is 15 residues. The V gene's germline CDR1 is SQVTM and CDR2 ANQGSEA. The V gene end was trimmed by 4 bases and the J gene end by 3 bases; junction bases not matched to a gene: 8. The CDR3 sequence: CSVGMTGGWYTEAFF. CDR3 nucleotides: TGCAGCGTTGGGATGACAGGGGGCTGGTACACTGAAGCTTTCTTT.

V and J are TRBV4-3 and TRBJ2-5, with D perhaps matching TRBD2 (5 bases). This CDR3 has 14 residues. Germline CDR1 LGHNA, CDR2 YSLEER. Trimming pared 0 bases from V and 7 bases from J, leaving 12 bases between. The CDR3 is CASSQDKTGMTQYF. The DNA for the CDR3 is TGCGCCAGCAGCCAAGACAAAACCGGGATGACCCAGTACTTC.

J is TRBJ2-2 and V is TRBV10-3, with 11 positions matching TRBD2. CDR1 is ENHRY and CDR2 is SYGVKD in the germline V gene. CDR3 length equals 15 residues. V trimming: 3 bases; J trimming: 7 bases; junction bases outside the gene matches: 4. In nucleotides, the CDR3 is TGTGCCATCAGTGAACTAGCGGGAGTGAACGGGGAGCTGTTTTTT. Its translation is CAISELAGVNGELFF.

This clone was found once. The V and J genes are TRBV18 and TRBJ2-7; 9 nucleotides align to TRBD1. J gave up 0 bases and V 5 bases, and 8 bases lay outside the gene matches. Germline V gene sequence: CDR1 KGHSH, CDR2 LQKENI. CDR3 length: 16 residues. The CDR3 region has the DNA TGTGCCAGCTCATATACAGGGGGCATCGGCTCCTACGAGCAGTACTTC. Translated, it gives CASSYTGGIGSYEQYF.

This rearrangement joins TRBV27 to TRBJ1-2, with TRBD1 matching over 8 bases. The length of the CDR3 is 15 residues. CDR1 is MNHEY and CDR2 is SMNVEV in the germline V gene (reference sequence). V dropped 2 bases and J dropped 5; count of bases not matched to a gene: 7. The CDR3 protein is CASSLGQGFIYGYTF. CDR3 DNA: TGTGCCAGCAGTTTAGGACAGGGTTTCATATATGGCTACACCTTC.

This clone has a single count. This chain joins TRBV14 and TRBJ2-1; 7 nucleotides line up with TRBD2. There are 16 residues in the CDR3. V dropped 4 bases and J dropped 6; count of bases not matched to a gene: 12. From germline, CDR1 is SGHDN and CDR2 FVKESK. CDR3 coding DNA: TGTGCCAGCAGCCGGGGAGGGAGCCTCCAAGCCAATGAGCAGTTCTTC. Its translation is CASSRGGSLQANEQFF.

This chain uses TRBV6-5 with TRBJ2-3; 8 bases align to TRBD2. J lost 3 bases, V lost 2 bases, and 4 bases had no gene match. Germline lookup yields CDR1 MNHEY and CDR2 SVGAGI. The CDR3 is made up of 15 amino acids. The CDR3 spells CASSYAGGATDTQYF. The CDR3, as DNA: TGTGCCAGCAGTTACGCGGGGGGTGCAACAGATACGCAGTATTTT.

CDR3 loop: CASSADGQGATEAFF. The DNA of the CDR3 is TGCGCCAGCAGCGCGGACGGACAGGGAGCAACTGAAGCTTTCTTT. V gene TRBV5-1 combines with J gene TRBJ1-1; 8 bases map to TRBD1. Unmatched junction bases numbered 10, after V lost 4 bases and J lost 5 bases. The germline V gene encodes CDR1 SGHRS and CDR2 YFSETQ. This CDR3 is built from 15 residues.

CDR3 sequence: CASSWGTGVRETQYF. DNA of the CDR3: TGCGCCAGCAGCTGGGGGACAGGGGTACGGGAGACCCAGTACTTC. V gene TRBV5-1 combines with J gene TRBJ2-5, with TRBD1 identical over 10 bases. This CDR3 region has 15 residues. Germline CDR1 SGHRS, CDR2 YFSETQ. V shed 3 bases, J shed 5 bases, and the junction held 7 bases outside the gene matches.